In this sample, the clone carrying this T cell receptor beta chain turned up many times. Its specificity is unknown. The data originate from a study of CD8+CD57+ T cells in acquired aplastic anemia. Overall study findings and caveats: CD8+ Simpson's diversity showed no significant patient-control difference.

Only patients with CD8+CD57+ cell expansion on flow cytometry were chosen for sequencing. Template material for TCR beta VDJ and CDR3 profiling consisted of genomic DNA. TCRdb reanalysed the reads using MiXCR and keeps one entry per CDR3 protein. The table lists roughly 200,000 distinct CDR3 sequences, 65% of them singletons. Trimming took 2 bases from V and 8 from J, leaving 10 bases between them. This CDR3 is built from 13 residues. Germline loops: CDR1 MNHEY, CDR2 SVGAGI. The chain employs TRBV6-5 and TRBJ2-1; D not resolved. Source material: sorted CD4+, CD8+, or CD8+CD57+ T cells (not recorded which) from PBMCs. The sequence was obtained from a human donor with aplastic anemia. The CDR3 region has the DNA TGTGCCAGCAGTTACAATGCTGGGCATGAGCAGTTCTTC. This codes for CASSYNAGHEQFF.